This T cell receptor (beta chain) was obtained from a study of blood T cell repertoires in COVID-19. Libraries were prepared by immunoSEQ multiplex PCR; TCRdb keeps only in-frame clonotypes and omits some of them. The table includes roughly 100,000 clones, approximately 86% detected once. V lost 3 bases, J lost 3 bases, and 2 bases stayed unmatched. This CDR3 comprises 14 residues. Per germline, CDR1 SNHLY and CDR2 FYNNEI. The rearrangement uses TRBV2 and TRBJ1-5; the match to TRBD1 covers 7 bases. The sample comprised peripheral blood. The clonotype comes from a man at least 80 years old with acute or convalescent COVID-19. The CDR3 DNA follows: TGTGCCAGCAGTGACAGGGGGTCCAATCAGCCCCAGCATTTT. Translating it yields CASSDRGSNQPQHF. Complete variable domain (other parts from reference TRBV2 and TRBJ1-5): EPEVTQTPSHQVTQMGQEVILRCVPISNHLYFYWYRQILGQKVEFLVSFYNNEISEKSEIFDDQFSVERPDGSNFTLKIRSTKLEDSAMYFCASSDRGSNQPQHFGDGTRLSIL.